Presented here are 10 T cell receptor beta chains from one specimen sequenced in a study of technical replicates of blood from a few donors. Using immunoSEQ multiplex PCR, the repertoire was profiled, and TCRdb retains in-frame clones only, with some absent. The sample has about 100,000 clones; 95% are singletons. The sequenced sample was T cells isolated from PBMCs. The receptor source for this set is a human donor in good health.

This chain links TRBV18 with TRBJ1-4; D remains unclear. The CDR3 loop spans 15 amino acids. V lost 1 base and J lost 5, with 11 bases in between. CDR1 is KGHSH and CDR2 is LQKENI in the germline V gene. The CDR3 sequence: CASSPLQPENEKLFF. The CDR3, as DNA: TGTGCCAGCTCACCACTGCAGCCGGAGAATGAAAAACTGTTTTTT.

The chain employs TRBV11-3 and TRBJ2-1; D is unclear. CDR1 and CDR2 (germline): SGHNT, YENEEA. Trimming took off 0 bases at V and 6 bases at J, with 9 bases between the two ends. The CDR3 consists of 14 residues. CDR3 DNA: TGTGCCAGCAGCTTAGATTTCAGGCGCAATGAGCAGTTCTTC. Translation: CASSLDFRRNEQFF.

This sequence joins TRBV7-9 and TRBJ2-2; 8 nucleotides line up with TRBD1. CDR1 is SEHNR and CDR2 is FQNEAQ in the germline V gene (reference sequence). The V gene end was trimmed by 8 bases and the J gene end by 5 bases; junction bases not matched to a gene: 19. The CDR3 spans 18 residues. CDR3 sequence: CASRSPGGTIDQTGELFF. The CDR3 DNA sequence: TGTGCCAGCCGTAGTCCAGGGGGCACAATTGACCAAACCGGGGAGCTGTTTTTT.

V is TRBV10-2 and J is TRBJ1-2; D not certain. CDR1 and CDR2 (germline): WSHSY, SAAADI. Deletions cut 3 bases from V and 3 bases from J, with 2 bases between. This CDR3 has 11 residues. The CDR3 nucleotides are TGCGCCAGCAGTGACGACTATGGCTACACCTTC. Translation gives CASSDDYGYTF.

This clone has a single count. The chain joins TRBV5-1 to TRBJ2-5; 14 bases match TRBD2. With V trimmed by 1 base and J by 2 bases, 10 bases remained unmatched. The CDR3 runs to 19 residues. Germline CDR1 reads SGHRS; CDR2 reads YFSETQ. CDR3 DNA sequence: TGCGCCAGCAGCTTGCGGACTAGCGGGGGGTTCGTGGGACAAGAGACCCAGTACTTC. Its translation: CASSLRTSGGFVGQETQYF. Full variable domain (rest looked up from reference TRBV5-1 and TRBJ2-5): KAGVTQTPRYLIKTRGQQVTLSCSPISGHRSVSWYQQTPGQGLQFLFEYFSETQRNKGNFPGRFSGRQFSNSRSEMNVSTLELGDSALYLCASSLRTSGGFVGQETQYFGPGTRLLVL.

This clone was seen a few times. The chain joins TRBV5-4 to TRBJ1-1, with 9 positions matching TRBD1. This CDR3 has 14 residues. The trim removed 5 bases at V and 5 bases at J, leaving 7 bases unmatched. CDR1 and CDR2 (germline): SGHNT, YYREEE (reference sequence). In DNA, the CDR3 is TGTGCCAGCAGAGGGGACAGGGCGGGGACTGAAGCTTTCTTT. It encodes CASRGDRAGTEAFF.

This clone came up once. Other DNA sequences from this sample encode an identical CDR3 as well. The chain has TRBV2 and TRBJ2-3; 10 bases are a match to TRBD2. The length of the CDR3 is 13 residues. The junction had 2 bases not matched to a gene; V was cut back by 3 bases and J by 8 bases. Per the germline V gene, CDR1 is SNHLY and CDR2 is FYNNEI. In nucleotides, the CDR3 is TGTGCCAGCAGTGATATAGCGGGAGGTACGCAGTATTTT. Amino acid sequence: CASSDIAGGTQYF.

V is TRBV5-5 and J is TRBJ1-1, with a tentative D call TRBD1 (5 bases). Germline lookup yields CDR1 SGHKS and CDR2 YYEKEE (reference sequence). The germline V and J ends were trimmed by 4 bases and 10 bases, with 20 bases remaining between them. The CDR3 consists of 14 residues. The CDR3 DNA sequence: TGTGCCAGCAGCCTCCGCAGGCAGGGCCAAGCAGCTTTCTTT. This codes for CASSLRRQGQAAFF.

V usage is TRBV10-3 and J usage is TRBJ1-5; tentatively, D is TRBD1 (6 bases). V gave up 5 bases and J gave up 1 base, with 12 bases separating them. In germline, CDR1 is ENHRY, CDR2 SYGVKD. The CDR3 sequence is 15 residues long. CDR3 DNA: TGTGCCATCAGTCCCCGGGGGGCGAGCAATCAGCCCCAGCATTTT. Encoded protein: CAISPRGASNQPQHF.

This chain links TRBV12-5 with TRBJ1-2; D may be TRBD1 (5 bases). Trimming removed 5 bases at V and 2 bases at J, with 12 bases between. This CDR3 contains 14 residues. Looked up from germline, CDR1 is LGHNT and CDR2 is FRNRAP. The CDR3 protein is CASGAGSRNYGYTF. The CDR3 DNA is TGTGCTAGTGGTGCAGGGTCCAGGAACTATGGCTACACCTTC.